This T cell receptor beta chain derives from a study of PD-L1 blockade in urothelial cancer (dated by TCRdb to the late 2010s). Notes on the research overall: All patients started therapy around 2014 and received atezolizumab 1,200 mg intravenously every 3 weeks. A median of roughly 140,000 T cells and 85,000 or so unique TCRs was obtained from blood samples, and a median clonality of approximately 0.077 was observed. Durable clinical benefit was achieved by nine patients and was not achieved by 20 patients. Pretreatment blood TCR-seq was available for 27 to 30 patients, at least one posttreatment blood collection was obtained for 24 patients, and tumor TCR-seq was available for 24 patients. Blood samples were analyzed 3 weeks after the start of treatment (second dose) and 6 weeks after the start of treatment. Pretreatment tumor samples, along with matched peripheral blood serially collected before and after atezolizumab treatment, were subjected to TCR sequencing. Somatic, immune and clinical correlates of response to PD-L1 blockade with atezolizumab in urothelial cancer were the focus of an exploratory multi-omic analysis. Whole exome sequencing and RNA sequencing of pretreatment tumors were performed alongside TCR sequencing in the same patients. Durable clinical benefit was defined as a progression-free survival longer than 6 months, and TCR features were additionally tested against progression-free survival and overall survival. About 90% of the roughly 29 patients were identified as males with urothelial cancer of bladder origin, and a prior smoking history was reported by 18 of 29 patients. Patients had an ECOG performance status of 0 or 1 and had received between 0 and 3 prior chemotherapy regimens. The full study reports these points: Patients with durable benefit showed greater expansion of tumor-associated TCR clones in peripheral blood 3 weeks after starting treatment (n ≈ 23, p = 0.022). Because the sample size was small (n ≈ 30) and many exploratory analyses were performed, the results are intended to be hypothesis-generating. Improved progression-free and overall survival was found to be associated with pretreatment peripheral blood TCR clonality below the median.

Synthetic TCR analog templates were spiked into each PCR so that absolute template abundance could be estimated from read counts. The immunoSEQ assay used bias-controlled V and J gene primers to amplify TCRbeta CDR3 regions from genomic DNA. Rearranged TCRbeta segments were sequenced at approximately 20X coverage. The authors' pipeline ran thus. Sequencing errors were corrected by clustering and CDR3s were annotated against IMGT to assign V, D and J genes. Downstream analyses used only productive TCRbeta rearrangements, leaving out any out-of-frame or stop-codon sequences. Clonality was calculated as one minus the Shannon entropy normalized by the log of the number of unique productive sequences. Fisher's exact test with Benjamini-Hochberg correction, at a threshold of adjusted p below 0.01, was used to find clones that differed between time points or between blood and tumor. TCRdb holds this immuneACCESS table with in-frame rearrangements only. Some clones are missing; in checked studies, unresolved V genes explain under half, and the rest has no known cause. V, J and clone size are taken as reported in that table, and D and trimming were inferred from the DNA itself. This sample has about 38,000 clones in its table, and around 90% of those were observed once. Clones ranked in the top ten supply 8.3% of the sample.

After removal of 4 bases from V and 5 bases from J, the junction retains 12 bases not matched to a gene. The germline V gene sets CDR1 to SGHVS and CDR2 to FQNEAQ. Inclusive of the bounding cysteine and phenylalanine, the CDR3 is 17 residues long. The kept DNA is CDR3 alone, 51 bases in frame from the first base. About this clone: This receptor's antigen is unknown. One base away there is no much larger clone; base qualities are not given.

A cohort of more than 25 patients with locally advanced or metastatic urothelial carcinoma, treated at Memorial Sloan Kettering on a trial protocol, was included. Peripheral blood mononuclear cells were collected pretreatment and during treatment, with between 1 and 8 total time points per patient. The Qiagen DNeasy Blood extraction kit was used to purify genomic DNA from total PBMCs and tumor samples. PBMCs were collected pretreatment and during treatment, and were isolated and stored as previously described. The clonotype comes from a man aged 65 to 85 with urothelial cancer. The source material was PBMCs, sampled around atezolizumab (anti-PD-L1) treatment. The chain is encoded by TRBV7-8 joined to TRBJ2-1, and 9 bases in between align with TRBD2. The nucleotide sequence is TGTGCCAGCAGCTCGAGAACAGCGGGAGGTATACACAATGAGCAGTTCTTC. This is translated as CASSSRTAGGIHNEQFF. Where the CDR3 stops, the reference TRBV7-8 and TRBJ2-1 genes take over; the full variable domain is GAGVSQSPRYKVAKRGQDVALRCDPISGHVSLFWYQQALGQGPEFLTYFQNEAQLDKSGLPSDRFFAERPEGSVSTLKIQRTQQEDSAVYLCASSSRTAGGIHNEQFFGPGTRLTVL.